This T cell receptor (beta chain) is from a study of cytomegalovirus exposure and HLA in healthy donors (dated by TCRdb to 2016 to 2017). As for the study more broadly: According to an earlier analysis of a few hundred of the donors, about 179 million T cells yielded 117 million unique TCR beta sequences and around 280 Gb of sequence data. About 280 gigabases of sequencing data and tens of millions of unique TCR sequences were included in an early release covering about 700 HLA-typed donors. The genetic ancestry cluster associated with self-reported Caucasian donors included 70% to 85% of the 300 to 450 genotyped donors. The study aimed to test whether signatures of past pathogen exposure could be identified by cataloging public T cell receptors. Using immunosequencing, the study profiled T cell repertoires from 640 or so subjects and related those repertoires to cytomegalovirus serostatus. In addition to the first cohort of several hundred subjects, a separate validation cohort of around 110 different subjects was used. High-throughput TCR immunosequencing, statistical association of individual TCRs with disease status, and machine learning were combined to predict cytomegalovirus infection status. In a later analysis, previously published TCR beta repertoires from 666 donors were re-analyzed and high-resolution HLA genotyping was added so that TCR occurrence patterns could be studied. Rather than drawing on any new phenotypic data, the later analysis identified candidate immune exposures from TCR beta sequences and the way those sequences occurred across donors. In an earlier analysis of more than 550 of the donors, high-throughput TCR beta sequencing was used to judge whether each TCR beta V gene segment behaved as functional or pseudogenic. Donor age, sex, ethnicity and CMV serostatus were compiled together with the repertoire data. A later genetic analysis used genome-wide SNP genotypes for about 55% of the 666 donors, treating that subset as a discovery cohort. Every repertoire in the discovery cohort had been generated on one and the same sequencing platform. Both class I and class II loci were covered by HLA typing, at four-digit resolution. The number of donors typed differed by locus, with roughly 629-640 for A, B, C, DRB1 and DQB1, 522 for DQA1, 606 for DPA1, and some 440 for DPB1. Because of strong linkage in the cohort, five DR-DQ haplotypes were treated as single units for association and clustering. On average, roughly 240,000 unique TCR beta nucleotide sequences were sequenced per donor among some 430 genotyped donors of the cohort, with about 19% of those sequences being non-productive. Beyond this particular receptor, the publication reports: A few of the identified cytomegalovirus-associated TCR beta chains were confirmed in vitro to be specific for cytomegalovirus antigens. A later analysis reported that several top co-occurrence clusters appeared linked to parvovirus B19, influenza, CMV and Epstein-Barr virus. A later analysis found that TCR association rates varied across HLA loci, with DRB1 alleles showing the most associated TCRs and HLA-C alleles the fewest. Linkage disequilibrium might explain the correlated functional status among segregating V segments, but an unknown experimental factor could not be excluded. In a later analysis, HLA-associated TCR beta chains were found to be more clonally expanded and to have lower generation probabilities than equally common non-associated chains. Because counts were too low, about 15 rarely observed V segments, including chromosome 9 orphons, were left out of the earlier analysis of 587 of the donors. The study listed approximately 150 TCR beta chains as associated with cytomegalovirus. While some public TCRs were present in many individuals, most TCR sequences turned up only very rarely across donors. The only immune exposure information available for the cohort was CMV serostatus. A later analysis associated 15,000 to 20,000 TCR beta sequences with specific HLA alleles at a false discovery rate of 0.05. A further reported finding was that TCR beta sequences accurately predicted the HLA-A and HLA-B alleles for most subjects in the first cohort. Compared with the approximately 710-donor mean, donors in an Asian-associated ancestry cluster had fewer N-insertions in productive TCRs, according to a later genetic analysis. A later analysis found that most CMV-associated TCR beta chains appeared HLA-restricted, with HLA associations seemingly driven largely by CMV exposure. The authors suggested that the approach could potentially be generalized to other disease states and immunological phenotypes. Because the 87-base-pair reads could not distinguish some IMGT-functional V segments, including TRBV6-2 and TRBV6-3, those segments were excluded. In an earlier analysis of a few hundred of the donors, most TCR beta V segments were observed in productive rearrangements about 87% or about 30% of the time, broadly matching IMGT annotations. The presence/absence analyses assumed that sequencing depth was roughly uniform across donors, and that assumption may not be true. An association between a missense DCLRE1C variant and V-gene and J-gene trimming of TCR beta chains was found in a later genetic analysis and replicated in an independent cohort. A cluster of highly shared sequence variants was judged likely to represent a technical artifact of the sequencing pipeline. The cohort was sequenced for TCR beta chains only, and without alpha or paired-chain data the features that could be detected were limited. When HLA alleles, especially DR and DQ, strongly co-occurred, TCR associations were difficult to assign to individual alleles. Cytomegalovirus status was reported to be diagnosed by the classifier with high specificity and sensitivity in both the original and validation cohorts. HLA typing was unavailable for some donors at each locus, so association tests used only the typed subset.

Reading the germline V gene (reference sequence) gives CDR1 LNHDA and CDR2 SQIVND. Trimming costs V 3 bases and J 1 base, and their ends lie 16 bases apart. The CDR3 holds 17 amino acids from the cysteine to the phenylalanine. CDR3 DNA is the only sequence kept; it has 51 bases, read in frame from the first base. Library method: the immunoSEQ multiplex PCR assay. For the multiplex PCR, a mixture combining 60 forward primers for TCR Vbeta segments and 13 reverse primers for TCR Jbeta segments was used. Amplification of the CDR3 region of rearranged TCR beta genes was performed with a multiplex PCR assay on genomic DNA. The Illumina HiSeq System was used to sequence the amplified TCR beta libraries as 87-base-pair reads. The paper's data handling went like this. In a later analysis, approximately 74 million unique TCR beta chains were counted across the roughly 610 repertoires, and some 10 million of these chains were shared by at least two donors. To remove PCR and sequencing errors, raw reads were error-corrected and collapsed into unique sequences using a nearest-neighbor algorithm that merged closely related sequences. CDR3 sequences were aligned to IMGT reference sequences to assign V, D and J gene segments. For a sequence to be retained, a match of at least six nucleotides was required to both a V gene segment and a J gene segment. A rearrangement was called productive if the CDR3 had no stop codons and remained in frame with V and J, and every other rearrangement was called non-productive. Following IMGT convention, CDR3 was defined as the stretch from the second conserved V-encoded cysteine up to the conserved J-encoded phenylalanine. Sequences without an unambiguous match to a single V gene segment were excluded from the earlier analysis of 450 to 750 of the donors. In an earlier analysis of approximately 560 of the donors, a V segment was called functional when productive rearrangements were above 56.7%, and segregating when the standard deviation between donors exceeded 5%. A statistical classification framework was built to diagnose cytomegalovirus status from the catalog of TCR beta chain sequences. In a later analysis, V and J genes were assigned by comparing TCR nucleotide sequences against IMGT/GENE-DB human TR gene sequences. The TCRdist pipeline was used in a later analysis to assign CDR3 sequences and most-parsimonious VDJ recombination scenarios. A later analysis defined each TCR beta chain by its CDR3 amino acid sequence plus V-gene family, and excluded reads lacking a unique V-gene family. To address suspected cross-contamination and a sequencing artifact, a later analysis removed approximately 590 highly shared, low-generation-probability nucleotide sequences. In a later analysis, a clonal expansion index for each public chain was calculated from normalized within-repertoire ranks of inferred template counts. In a later analysis, generation probabilities were computed with a VDJ recombination model fitted to out-of-frame rearrangements, and the resulting probabilities were checked against IGoR. In a later analysis, TCR-TCR, TCR-HLA and TCR-CMV co-occurrence was scored with hypergeometric tests, and a repertoire-size bias correction was applied to TCR pairs. To estimate false discovery rates, a later analysis permuted the HLA or CMV assignments 20 times. In a later analysis, co-occurring TCRs were grouped with DBSCAN, and TCRdist sequence similarity was added when clustering was performed within HLA-allele-positive subsets. For co-occurrence clustering, repertoires with fewer than 30,000 or more than 120,000 public chains were excluded, along with a handful of repertoires with anomalous nucleotide sharing. In TCRdb, the immuneACCESS table is reduced to in-frame sequences with V and J assigned. These tables do not hold every clone; where another copy was compared, an unresolved V gene accounts for under half, and the others remain unexplained. Clone size and V and J calls were adopted from that table, with D and trimming inferred from the DNA. The sample profile shows almost 200,000 clones; almost 85% of them were found once. Approximately 2.2% of the sample lies in the top ten.

The cohort was made up of approximately 670 healthy bone marrow donors. Cohort members were all nominally healthy when sampled, although unrecorded immune exposures were likely present. The donor tested CMV seronegative, placing the donor among the 350 to 400 seronegative members of the cohort. Every donor gave a peripheral blood sample, and the peripheral blood mononuclear cells from that sample were used for TCR beta sequencing. Genomic DNA was extracted from the blood cell samples with the Qiagen DNeasy Blood Extraction Kit. This clone has a single count. Its binding antigen is unknown. No qualities accompany the bases; no much larger clone lies one base away.

The receptor was isolated from a woman between 50 and 59 years old in good health and CMV-seronegative. The specimen sequenced was PBMCs. The chain was built from TRBV19 and TRBJ1-5; no D gene call is confident. The nucleotide sequence is given as TGTGCCAGTAGTATCGGAGGGATTGGTGTGAGCAATCAGCCCCAGCATTTT. This yields the protein CASSIGGIGVSNQPQHF.